The TCR beta chain described here comes from a study of neurological immune-mediated disorders. Study-level points and caveats: The multiple sclerosis repertoire cluster was not associated with any clinical or MRI feature, with the authors stating that larger cohorts are needed. Private repertoires in all groups were suggested by the absence of shared CDR3 amino acid sequences among expanded clones across subjects.

This CDR3 region has 16 residues. From germline, CDR1 is SGHTA and CDR2 FQGTGA. With 0 bases removed from V and 1 base from J, the gap between germline ends came to 9 bases. In this sample, this clonotype turned up many times. Its specificity is not known. MiXCR, run by TCRdb on the 5' RACE reads, gives a single entry per CDR3 protein. The repertoire holds under 60,000 distinct CDR3 sequences, with about 5.6% as singletons. The chain joins TRBV7-3 to TRBJ2-2; weak D call: TRBD1 (6 bases). This sequence was found in a woman aged 18-29 years with multiple sclerosis. The sequencing sample was made of CD4+ T cells from blood. In DNA, the CDR3 is TGTGCCAGCAGCTTAACCGCAGGGGTGAACACCGGGGAGCTGTTTTTT. Protein product: CASSLTAGVNTGELFF.